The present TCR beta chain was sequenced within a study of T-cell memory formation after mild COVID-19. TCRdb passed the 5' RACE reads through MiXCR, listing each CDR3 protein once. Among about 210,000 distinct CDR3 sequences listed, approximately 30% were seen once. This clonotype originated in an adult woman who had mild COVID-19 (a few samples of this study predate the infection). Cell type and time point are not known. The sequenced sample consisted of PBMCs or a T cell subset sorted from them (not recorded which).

The DNA for the CDR3 is TGTGCCAGCAGCGTAGGGGCCGTGGGAGACGAGCAGTACTTC. This translates into CASSVGAVGDEQYF. This chain uses TRBV9 with TRBJ2-7; D is possibly TRBD2 (5 bases). Germline lookup yields CDR1 SGDLS and CDR2 YYNGEE. The V end was cut by 0 bases, the J end by 5 bases, with 12 bases between. CDR3 length: 14 amino acids. Complete variable domain (other parts from reference TRBV9 and TRBJ2-7): DSGVTQTPKHLITATGQRVTLRCSPRSGDLSVYWYQQSLDQGLQFLIQYYNGEERAKGNILERFSAQQFPDLHSELNLSSLELGDSALYFCASSVGAVGDEQYFGPGTRLTVT.